The clone carrying this TCR beta chain was observed a single time. Authors' data handling: Reference gene primer amplification gave nucleated cell count estimates. This table comes from immunoSEQ multiplex PCR, and its TCRdb copy is limited to in-frame clones, with some not included. The V and J calls and the clone size are those of that table, but D and trimming were determined from the DNA. The sample has more than 200,000 clones, approximately 81% seen once. The data originate from a study of blood T cell repertoires in COVID-19. At the level of the study: The analysed material was cDNA or gDNA that came from T cells, B-cell-depleted T cells, or PBMCs.

Germline CDR1 is SGHRS and CDR2 is YFSETQ. The V and J ends lost 0 bases and 1 base, in that order; junction bases with no gene match: 0. CDR3 length: 16 amino acids. The chain carries TRBV5-1 and TRBJ2-5; 13 bases agree with TRBD2. The receptor comes from a woman over 75 with acute or convalescent COVID-19. The source material was peripheral blood. The CDR3 DNA follows: TGCGCCAGCAGCTTGGGGACTAGCGGGAGCCAAGAGACCCAGTACTTC. Amino acid sequence: CASSLGTSGSQETQYF. The entire variable domain, with the rest obtained from reference TRBV5-1 and TRBJ2-5, is as follows: KAGVTQTPRYLIKTRGQQVTLSCSPISGHRSVSWYQQTPGQGLQFLFEYFSETQRNKGNFPGRFSGRQFSNSRSEMNVSTLELGDSALYLCASSLGTSGSQETQYFGPGTRLLVL.